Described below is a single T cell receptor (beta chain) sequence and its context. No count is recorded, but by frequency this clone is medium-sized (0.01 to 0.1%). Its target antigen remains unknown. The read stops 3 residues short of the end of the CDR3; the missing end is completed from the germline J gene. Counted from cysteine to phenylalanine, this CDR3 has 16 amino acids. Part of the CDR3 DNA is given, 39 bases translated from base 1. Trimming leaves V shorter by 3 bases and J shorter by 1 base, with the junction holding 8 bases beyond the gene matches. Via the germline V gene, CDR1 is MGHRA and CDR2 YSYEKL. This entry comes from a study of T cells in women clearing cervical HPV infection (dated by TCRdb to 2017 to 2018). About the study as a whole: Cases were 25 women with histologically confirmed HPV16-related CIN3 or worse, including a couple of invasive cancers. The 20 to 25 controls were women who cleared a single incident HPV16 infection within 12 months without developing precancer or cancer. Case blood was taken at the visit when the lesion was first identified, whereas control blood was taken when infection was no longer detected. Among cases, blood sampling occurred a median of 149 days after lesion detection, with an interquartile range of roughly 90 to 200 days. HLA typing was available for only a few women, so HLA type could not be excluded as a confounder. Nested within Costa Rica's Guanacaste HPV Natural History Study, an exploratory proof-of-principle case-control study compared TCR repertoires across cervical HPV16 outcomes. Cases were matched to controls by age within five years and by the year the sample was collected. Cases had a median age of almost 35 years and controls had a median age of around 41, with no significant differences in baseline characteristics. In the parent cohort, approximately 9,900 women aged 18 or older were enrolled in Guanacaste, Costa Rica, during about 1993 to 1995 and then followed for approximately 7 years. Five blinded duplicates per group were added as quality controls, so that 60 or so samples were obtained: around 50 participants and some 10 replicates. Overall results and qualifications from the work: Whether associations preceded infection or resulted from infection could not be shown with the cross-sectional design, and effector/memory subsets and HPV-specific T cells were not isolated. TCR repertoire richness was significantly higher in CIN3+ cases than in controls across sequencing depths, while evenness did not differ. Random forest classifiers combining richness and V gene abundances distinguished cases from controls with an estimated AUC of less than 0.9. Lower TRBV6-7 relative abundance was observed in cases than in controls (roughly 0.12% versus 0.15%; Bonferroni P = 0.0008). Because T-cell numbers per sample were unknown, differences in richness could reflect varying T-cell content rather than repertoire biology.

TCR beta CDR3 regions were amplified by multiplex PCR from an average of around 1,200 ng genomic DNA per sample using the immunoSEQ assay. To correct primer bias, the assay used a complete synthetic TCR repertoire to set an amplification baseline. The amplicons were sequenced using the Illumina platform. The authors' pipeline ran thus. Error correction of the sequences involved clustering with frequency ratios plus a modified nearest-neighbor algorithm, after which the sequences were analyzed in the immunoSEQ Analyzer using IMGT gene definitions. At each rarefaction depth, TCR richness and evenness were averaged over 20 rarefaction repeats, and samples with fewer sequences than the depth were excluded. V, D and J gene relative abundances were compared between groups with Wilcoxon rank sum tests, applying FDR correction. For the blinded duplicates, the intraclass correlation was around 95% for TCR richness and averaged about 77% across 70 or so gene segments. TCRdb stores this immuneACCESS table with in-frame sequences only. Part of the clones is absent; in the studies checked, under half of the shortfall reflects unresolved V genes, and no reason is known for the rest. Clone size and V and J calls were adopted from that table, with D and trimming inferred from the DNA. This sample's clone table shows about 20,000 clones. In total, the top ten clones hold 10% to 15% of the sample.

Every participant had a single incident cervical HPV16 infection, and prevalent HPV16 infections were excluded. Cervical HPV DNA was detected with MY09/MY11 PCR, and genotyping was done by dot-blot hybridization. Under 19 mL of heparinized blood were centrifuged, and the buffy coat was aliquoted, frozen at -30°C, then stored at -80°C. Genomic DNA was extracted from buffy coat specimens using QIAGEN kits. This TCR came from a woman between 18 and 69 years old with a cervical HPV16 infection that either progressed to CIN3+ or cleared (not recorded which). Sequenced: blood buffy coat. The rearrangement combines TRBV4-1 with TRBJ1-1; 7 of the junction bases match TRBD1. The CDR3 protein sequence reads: CASSQTPGQKNTEAFF. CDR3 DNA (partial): TGCGCCAGCAGCCAGACCCCGGGACAGAAGAACACTGAA.